This T cell receptor beta chain was sequenced in a study of cytotoxic CD8 clonotypes in ibrutinib-treated CLL. The CDR3 has 17 residues. Germline V gives CDR1 SNHLY, CDR2 FYNNEI. The ends lost 5 bases at V and 1 base at J; junction bases unmatched: 10. Sequenced by immunoSEQ multiplex PCR; TCRdb stores in-frame clones only, minus some. The sample has 150,000 or so clones, around three quarters seen once. The sequenced sample was PBMCs, obtained after 12 months of ibrutinib treatment. The TCR was taken from a human donor with chronic lymphocytic leukemia. The V and J genes are TRBV2 and TRBJ2-3; 9 positions match TRBD2. The CDR3 region is CASSSPSSGTGTDTQYF. The CDR3, as DNA: TGTGCCAGCAGTTCACCCTCTAGCGGGACGGGCACAGATACGCAGTATTTT. Full variable domain (outside the CDR3, taken from reference TRBV2 and TRBJ2-3): EPEVTQTPSHQVTQMGQEVILRCVPISNHLYFYWYRQILGQKVEFLVSFYNNEISEKSEIFDDQFSVERPDGSNFTLKIRSTKLEDSAMYFCASSSPSSGTGTDTQYFGPGTRLTVL.